The 30 T cell receptor beta chains below all came from one sample that was sequenced in a study of blood T cell repertoires in COVID-19. Profiled with immunoSEQ multiplex PCR; TCRdb holds only in-frame clones, not every one. Seen here are roughly 200,000 clones, roughly 82% observed once, and the top ten hold 5% to 7%. The sample taken for sequencing was PBMCs or T cells enriched from blood (not recorded which). The receptors here all came from a man in his forties with acute COVID-19.

The chain combines TRBV19 with TRBJ2-1, with D hard to call. The CDR3 consists of 11 residues. The ends were cut back, 5 bases at V and 9 bases at J, with 8 bases in the middle. Germline V gene lookup returns CDR1 LNHDA and CDR2 SQIVND (reference sequence). CDR3 in amino acids: CASSGGSEQFF. In DNA, the CDR3 is TGTGCCAGTAGTGGCGGCAGTGAGCAGTTCTTC.

This clone has only a few counts. The chain joins TRBV4-2 to TRBJ1-2; TRBD1 might be the D (5 bases). V dropped 4 bases and J dropped 5 bases, with 20 bases sitting between them. The germline CDR1 and CDR2 sequences are LGHNA and YNFKEQ. The length of the CDR3 is 16 residues. The CDR3, as DNA: TGTGCCAGCAGCCGAGGGGAATTAGCGGGAGTTTATGGCTACACCTTC. Protein: CASSRGELAGVYGYTF.

The chain combines TRBV29-1 with TRBJ2-5, with 7 bases aligning to TRBD2. From germline, CDR1 is SQVTM and CDR2 ANQGSEA. The CDR3 totals 13 residues. Losses at the gene ends were 4 bases for V and 5 bases for J; bases not matched to a gene: 7. The CDR3 region has the DNA TGCAGCGTTGCGGAGGGGCGGGGGGAGACCCAGTACTTC. Translation: CSVAEGRGETQYF.

The V gene is TRBV7-3, the J gene TRBJ2-3; 7 bases map to TRBD2. V lost 2 bases, J lost 1 base, and 0 bases stayed unmatched. Looked up from germline, CDR1 is SGHTA and CDR2 is FQGTGA. CDR3 length: 14 amino acids. The CDR3 DNA follows: TGTGCCAGCAGCTTAGGACTAGGCACAGATACGCAGTATTTT. Residues: CASSLGLGTDTQYF.

The chain has TRBV6-5 and TRBJ2-7; 12 bases agree with TRBD2. Trimming at V came to 4 bases and at J to 4 bases, leaving 5 bases not matched to a gene. This CDR3 is 15 amino acids long. CDR1 and CDR2 (germline): MNHEY, SVGAGI. CDR3 nucleotide sequence: TGTGCCAGCAGTTCCACTAGCGGGAGGATTTACGAGCAGTACTTC. Translation gives CASSSTSGRIYEQYF.

The chain carries TRBV5-1 and TRBJ2-3; D is unclear. Germline V CDR1 and CDR2: SGHRS, YFSETQ. Trimming left V 0 bases short and J 5 bases short, with 7 bases between. The CDR3 has 13 amino acids. The CDR3 DNA reads as TGCGCCAGCAGCTTGGAAAGAGAAGATACGCAGTATTTT. Its protein is CASSLEREDTQYF.

This chain joins TRBV5-1 and TRBJ1-5; D may be TRBD1 (6 bases). The CDR3 length is 14 residues. The V gene's germline CDR1 is SGHRS and CDR2 YFSETQ. V lost 3 bases, J lost 3 bases, and 10 bases lay in between. This CDR3 is CASSSGQSNQPQHF. In DNA form, the CDR3 reads TGCGCCAGCAGCTCTGGACAGTCCAATCAGCCCCAGCATTTT.

The chain employs TRBV9 and TRBJ2-3; no clear D. Trimming left V 1 base short and J 0 bases short, with 12 bases between. Germline-derived CDR1 and CDR2 are SGDLS and YYNGEE. CDR3 length: 16 residues. The CDR3 protein is CASSVSPERSTDTQYF. CDR3 sequence (DNA): TGTGCCAGCAGCGTATCTCCTGAGAGAAGCACAGATACGCAGTATTTT. Using reference TRBV9 and TRBJ2-3 for the parts outside the CDR3, the full variable domain is DSGVTQTPKHLITATGQRVTLRCSPRSGDLSVYWYQQSLDQGLQFLIQYYNGEERAKGNILERFSAQQFPDLHSELNLSSLELGDSALYFCASSVSPERSTDTQYFGPGTRLTVL.

Only a few counts were recorded for this clone. The chain uses TRBV6-4 and TRBJ2-3, with 7 bases lining up with TRBD1. The germline gives CDR1 MRHNA, CDR2 SNTAGT. J gave up 0 bases and V 3 bases, and 3 bases lay outside the gene matches. This CDR3 has 15 residues. DNA for the CDR3: TGTGCCAGCAGTGAAACAGGGGCGAGCACAGATACGCAGTATTTT. Residues: CASSETGASTDTQYF.

CDR3 in amino acids: CASRTYTPGGYGYTF. In DNA, the CDR3 is TGTGCCAGCCGAACCTATACCCCGGGGGGCTATGGCTACACCTTC. The chain is built from TRBV28 and TRBJ1-2; tentatively, D is TRBD1 (5 bases). Germline loops: CDR1 MDHEN, CDR2 SYDVKM. V lost 8 bases and J lost 4, with 20 bases in between. There are 15 residues in the CDR3.

This chain links TRBV28 with TRBJ1-5, with D tentatively TRBD1 (5 bases). This CDR3 has 14 residues. Germline CDR1 is MDHEN and CDR2 is SYDVKM. Trimming left V 4 bases short and J 6 bases short, with 13 bases between. For the CDR3, the DNA is TGTGCCAGCAGTTCGCTGGGGGGGGGTCAGCCCCAGCATTTT. Residues: CASSSLGGGQPQHF.

Regarding this clone: The same CDR3 arises from other DNA sequences in this sample as well. V gene TRBV6-1 combines with J gene TRBJ2-7; a weak D match, TRBD1 (6 bases). The CDR3 consists of 12 residues. Germline assignment: CDR1 MNHNS and CDR2 SASEGT. The germline V and J ends were trimmed by 2 bases and 4 bases, with 6 bases remaining between them. The CDR3 nucleotides read TGTGCCAGCAGTGAAACAGGGTACGAGCAGTACTTC. This sequence encodes CASSETGYEQYF.

The gene calls are TRBV9 and TRBJ2-3; the D is unclear. Germline V CDR1 and CDR2: SGDLS, YYNGEE. CDR3 length: 13 residues. V was trimmed by 4 bases and J by 8 bases, leaving 14 bases between them. In DNA form, the CDR3 reads TGTGCCAGCAGCCCGAGACTCCAGATTACGCAGTATTTT. It is translated as CASSPRLQITQYF.

J is TRBJ1-2 and V is TRBV15; TRBD1 matches at 8 bases. With V trimmed by 6 bases and J by 9 bases, 6 bases remained unmatched. CDR1 is LNHNV and CDR2 is YYDKDF in the germline V gene (reference sequence). The CDR3 contains 12 residues. The CDR3 here is CATSTGGVSYTF. The DNA of the CDR3 is TGTGCCACCAGTACAGGGGGTGTTAGCTACACCTTC.

Worth noting for this clone: Additional DNA sequences in this sample encode the identical CDR3. CDR3 nucleotides: TGTGCCAGCAGCCCAGGTCCCTACGAGCAGTACTTC. This translates into CASSPGPYEQYF. This chain connects TRBV28 to TRBJ2-7; D not resolved. CDR3 length: 12 residues. Trimming stripped 6 bases from V and 2 bases from J, with 8 bases between. Germline V lookup: CDR1 MDHEN, CDR2 SYDVKM.

The count of this clone is one. The chain is built from TRBV7-2 and TRBJ1-2, with 9 bases identical to TRBD1. Per the germline V gene, CDR1 is SGHTA and CDR2 is FQGNSA. CDR3 length equals 14 residues. The junction had 6 bases not matched to a gene; V was cut back by 5 bases and J by 5 bases. This chain's CDR3 is CASSPGQGPYGYTF. The DNA for the CDR3 is TGTGCCAGCAGCCCAGGACAGGGGCCATATGGCTACACCTTC.

The J gene is TRBJ1-3, the V gene TRBV10-3; D not certain. CDR1 and CDR2 from the germline V gene are ENHRY and SYGVKD. V was trimmed by 7 bases and J by 0 bases, leaving 13 bases between them. This CDR3 is 15 amino acids long. This CDR3 reads CAITDLGSSGNTIYF. As DNA, the CDR3 is TGTGCCATCACCGACCTGGGGAGCTCTGGAAACACCATATATTTT.

The table lists this clone with a count of one. CDR3 sequence: CASSSVGANEKLFF. In DNA, the CDR3 is TGTGCCAGCAGTTCCGTCGGAGCTAATGAAAAACTGTTTTTT. V usage is TRBV16 and J usage is TRBJ1-4; D is unclear. The V end was cut by 6 bases, the J end by 3 bases, with 11 bases between. Germline-derived CDR1 and CDR2 are KGHSY and FQNENV. The CDR3 is 14 amino acids.

This clone was recorded a few times. Distinct nucleotide sequences in the sample also encode this CDR3. V is TRBV5-6 and J is TRBJ2-3; D is undetermined. This CDR3 has 12 residues. Per germline, CDR1 SGHDT and CDR2 YYEEEE. Between the trimmed V and J ends, which lost 3 bases and 1 base, there was a span of 3 bases. The CDR3 DNA reads as TGTGCCAGCAGCTCCGGCACAGATACGCAGTATTTT. Its translation: CASSSGTDTQYF.

This sequence joins TRBV5-1 and TRBJ2-3, with 8 bases lining up with TRBD1. V gave up 7 bases and J gave up 4 bases; unmatched junction bases: 5. Germline CDR1 reads SGHRS; CDR2 reads YFSETQ. This CDR3 spans 13 amino acids. As DNA, the CDR3 is TGCGCCAGCGGCGGACAGGGCCCAGATACGCAGTATTTT. It is translated as CASGGQGPDTQYF.

The rearrangement links TRBV6-5 to TRBJ1-2; TRBD1 matches at 11 bases. CDR1 and CDR2 from the germline V gene are MNHEY and SVGAGI. The CDR3 contains 15 residues. Losses at the gene ends were 5 bases for V and 2 bases for J; bases not matched to a gene: 4. The CDR3 reads CASSPDRGPNYGYTF. The DNA of the CDR3 is TGTGCCAGCAGTCCGGACAGGGGGCCGAACTATGGCTACACCTTC.

The gene calls are TRBV27 and TRBJ1-5; the match to TRBD1 covers 10 bases. The V gene's germline CDR1 is MNHEY and CDR2 SMNVEV (reference sequence). The CDR3 contains 18 residues. V dropped 3 bases and J dropped 3; count of bases not matched to a gene: 11. CDR3 protein: CASSLLGQGSPYNQPQHF. CDR3 DNA sequence: TGTGCCAGCAGTTTGTTGGGACAGGGGTCTCCATACAATCAGCCCCAGCATTTT.

The chain joins TRBV3-1 (or the pseudogene TRBV3-2) to TRBJ2-1; a possible D gene is TRBD1 (6 bases). CDR3 size: 15 residues. Germline CDR1 LGHDT, CDR2 YNNKEL (reference sequence). V lost 0 bases, J lost 5 bases, and 11 bases lay in between. The CDR3 loop reads CASSQDPWGHNEQFF. Written as DNA, the CDR3 is TGTGCCAGCAGCCAAGATCCCTGGGGGCACAATGAGCAGTTCTTC.

This chain uses TRBV28 with TRBJ1-6, with TRBD1 identical over 7 bases. Per the germline V gene, CDR1 is MDHEN and CDR2 is SYDVKM. V was clipped by 7 bases and J by 9 bases; unmatched bases: 6. This CDR3 region has 13 residues. CDR3 DNA sequence: TGTGCCAGCATCAGGGGGACTGGTTCACCCCTCCACTTT. Translating it yields CASIRGTGSPLHF.

This CDR3 reads CASSFELFNEKLFF. DNA for the CDR3: TGTGCCAGCAGTTTCGAGCTATTTAATGAAAAACTGTTTTTT. This rearrangement joins TRBV28 to TRBJ1-4, with no clear D. The CDR3 is made up of 14 amino acids. V lost 3 bases, J lost 4 bases, and 9 bases lay in between. CDR1 and CDR2 from the germline V gene are MDHEN and SYDVKM.

This clone was observed at least ten times. CDR3 protein: CASSPPWTQYEQYF. CDR3 bases: TGTGCCAGCTCACCACCCTGGACTCAATACGAGCAGTACTTC. This chain links TRBV18 with TRBJ2-7; the D gene is possibly TRBD2 (5 bases). V was pared by 0 bases and J by 4 bases, with 10 bases between. The CDR3 is 14 residues long. In germline, CDR1 is KGHSH, CDR2 LQKENI.

CDR3 sequence: CASSFRTGDRINTQYF. The CDR3 nucleotides read TGTGCCAGCAGCTTTCGGACAGGGGATAGAATTAATACGCAGTATTTT. J is TRBJ2-3 and V is TRBV7-9; 9 nucleotides match TRBD1. This CDR3 is built from 16 residues. CDR1 is SEHNR, CDR2 FQNEAQ, per germline (reference sequence). V was pared by 3 bases and J by 7 bases, with 11 bases of the junction left unmatched.

The rearrangement joins TRBV7-6 to TRBJ2-1; D is unclear. V was trimmed by 5 bases and J by 5 bases, leaving 16 bases between them. Germline V gene sequence: CDR1 SGHVS, CDR2 FNYEAQ. The CDR3 spans 15 residues. CDR3 DNA sequence: TGTGCCAGCAGCCTCTTGCTCAACCAGAACAATGAGCAGTTCTTC. Encoded protein: CASSLLLNQNNEQFF.

The chain uses TRBV5-5 and TRBJ1-2, with D possibly TRBD1 on 5 matching bases. From germline, CDR1 is SGHKS and CDR2 YYEKEE (reference sequence). The length of the CDR3 is 12 residues. V dropped 4 bases and J dropped 5 bases, with 9 bases sitting between them. CDR3 sequence (DNA): TGTGCCAGCAGCGGCTCAGGGTATGGCTACACCTTC. Its translation: CASSGSGYGYTF.

This chain uses TRBV28 with TRBJ1-1; 7 bases are shared with TRBD1. Germline V gives CDR1 MDHEN, CDR2 SYDVKM. V gave up 6 bases and J gave up 8 bases; unmatched junction bases: 6. There are 12 residues in the CDR3. The CDR3 here is CASRTGRGEAFF. The CDR3 DNA is TGTGCCAGCAGGACAGGGAGAGGAGAAGCTTTCTTT. The variable domain in full, with the rest retrieved from reference TRBV28 and TRBJ1-1, is DVKVTQSSRYLVKRTGEKVFLECVQDMDHENMFWYRQDPGLGLRLIYFSYDVKMKEKGDIPEGYSVSREKKERFSLILESASTNQTSMYLCASRTGRGEAFFGQGTRLTVV.